These 5 T cell receptor beta chains originate from one sample sequenced in a study of Tregs in tolerant kidney transplant recipients. Some clones are missing from TCRdb's copy, which holds only in-frame ones; the method was immunoSEQ multiplex PCR. The sample data list tens of thousands of clones. Related graft donors supplied nonmyeloablative bone marrow transplants, and mixed chimerism was transient. This material consisted of CD4+ T cells from blood (PBMCs), taken 24 months after the transplant. The origin of the receptors is a human patient who received a combined kidney and bone marrow transplant. Among the T cells, some may be from the graft donor.

Concerning this clone itself: The CDR3 extends 3 residues past the end of the read, so its final part is completed from the germline J gene. This chain connects TRBV20-1 to TRBJ1-2; D might be TRBD1 (6 bases). The CDR3 has 14 residues. The ends were cut back, 3 bases at V and 2 bases at J, with 13 bases in the middle. The germline V gene has CDR1 DFQATT and CDR2 SNEGSKA (reference sequence). Partial CDR3 DNA: TGCAGTGCTAGTCCCAGGAGGGGGAACTATGGC. Residues: CSASPRRGNYG. The whole CDR3 sequence reads CSASPRRGNYGYTF.

A remark on this clone: The CDR3 end lies 3 residues beyond the end of the read and is filled in from the germline J gene. The chain carries TRBV19 and TRBJ2-5; D is uncertain. The V gene lost 3 bases and the J gene lost 1 base, with 9 bases spanning the gap. Germline-derived CDR1 and CDR2 are LNHDA and SQIVND (reference sequence). The CDR3 spans 14 residues. CDR3 bases read: TGTGCCAGTAGTATCGTGAACAGCCAAGAGACC. This encodes CASSIVNSQET. The full CDR3 protein reads CASSIVNSQETQYF.

Turning to this clone: The read terminates 3 residues ahead of where the CDR3 ends, so the germline J gene completes it. The chain recombines TRBV11-2 with TRBJ1-1, with D possibly TRBD1 on 5 matching bases. The CDR3 has 13 residues. V lost 3 bases and J lost 2, with 7 bases in between. Germline loops: CDR1 SGHAT, CDR2 FQNNGV. The sequenced CDR3 bases are TGTGCCAGCAGCTTTGACAGAAACACTGAA. It encodes CASSFDRNTE. The whole CDR3 region reads CASSFDRNTEAFF.

CDR3: CALKWLAGGETGELFF. Partial CDR3 DNA: TGTGCCCTAAAGTGGTTAGCGGGAGGTGAAACCGGGGAG. V gene TRBV30 combines with J gene TRBJ2-2; 10 bases are shared with TRBD2. The sequenced fragment ends 3 residues before the CDR3 boundary, so the rest is inferred from the germline J gene. CDR1 GTSNPN and CDR2 SVGIG come from the germline V gene (reference sequence). The CDR3 has 16 amino acids. V lost 8 bases, J lost 5 bases, and 14 bases stayed unmatched.

A remark on this clone: The read finishes 3 residues shy of the CDR3 end, and the germline J gene is used to complete it. The chain couples TRBV18 to TRBJ2-1, with 12 positions matching TRBD2. CDR1 and CDR2 from the germline V gene are KGHSH and LQKENI. This CDR3 contains 17 residues. The V and J ends lost 2 bases and 8 bases, in that order; junction bases with no gene match: 10. Partial CDR3 DNA: TGTGCCAGCTCACCAGAGACTAGCGGGAGTAAAGTATATGAG. This translates into CASSPETSGSKVYE. The whole CDR3 protein is CASSPETSGSKVYEQFF.